This T cell receptor (beta chain) was observed in a study of cytomegalovirus exposure and HLA in healthy donors. Trimming at V came to 4 bases and at J to 7 bases, leaving 8 bases not matched to a gene. The CDR3 is 15 residues long. Germline V gives CDR1 LGHNT, CDR2 FRNRAP. Assay: immunoSEQ multiplex PCR; the TCRdb copy retains only in-frame clones and omits some. The sample has some 240,000 clones; less than 90% are singletons. Findings and caveats of the study: Altogether, 164 TCR beta chains were recorded as cytomegalovirus-associated. The tendency of first-cohort TCR clusters to co-occur in the 100 to 150 validation repertoires emerged from a later analysis.

For this clone: No antigen is known for it.

This TCR was recovered from a woman between 18 and 29 years old in good health and CMV-seronegative. Material: PBMCs. The chain is built from TRBV12-5 and TRBJ2-2; 8 bases match TRBD2. CDR3 amino acids: CASGSSGGTGGELFF. The CDR3 nucleotides read TGTGCTAGTGGTTCGAGCGGGGGAACAGGCGGGGAGCTGTTTTTT.